The 11 T cell receptor beta chains in this list originate from one sample, sequenced in a study of T cell repertoires in cytomegalovirus infection. TCRdb used MiXCR to reprocess the reads, holding one entry per CDR3 protein. The sample carries around 440,000 distinct CDR3 sequences, 11% recorded once. The source material was PBMCs. All receptors derive from a human donor in good health (CMV status not recorded). Some clones in this sample may be carry-over from other donors' samples.

This clonotype was found a few times. The chain combines TRBV12-3 or TRBV12-4 with TRBJ1-1; D is ambiguous. CDR3 size: 13 residues. Trimming took off 4 bases at V and 5 bases at J, with 11 bases between the two ends. CDR3 protein: CASSYGPGTEAFF. The CDR3 coding sequence is TGTGCCAGCAGTTACGGCCCGGGGACTGAAGCTTTCTTT.

This clonotype was found many times. V gene TRBV20-1 combines with J gene TRBJ2-7; maybe TRBD2 (5 bases). V lost 7 bases and J lost 5, with 21 bases in between. This CDR3 has 14 residues. Per germline, CDR1 DFQATT and CDR2 SNEGSKA (reference sequence). The CDR3 spells CSVPRRSGKDEQYF. The CDR3, as DNA: TGCAGTGTTCCGCGGAGGTCGGGGAAAGACGAGCAGTACTTC.

This chain connects TRBV29-1 to TRBJ1-1; D is perhaps TRBD1 (6 bases). The CDR3 runs 12 residues. Per germline, CDR1 SQVTM and CDR2 ANQGSEA. The V end was cut by 5 bases, the J end by 11 bases, with 18 bases between. CDR3 loop: CSVQILTGTAFF. CDR3 DNA: TGCAGCGTTCAAATCTTAACAGGGACTGCTTTCTTT.

The chain is built from TRBV6-6 and TRBJ1-3, with D possibly being TRBD1 (5 bases). The CDR3 totals 16 residues. CDR1 and CDR2 from the germline V gene are MNHNY and SVGAGI (reference sequence). The V and J ends lost 6 bases and 2 bases respectively, with 17 bases between them. CDR3 region: CASRRLPGPPGNTIYF. Here the CDR3 DNA reads TGTGCCAGCAGGCGGCTTCCGGGACCCCCTGGAAACACCATATATTTT.

The sample holds many counts of this clonotype. V is TRBV20-1 and J is TRBJ2-5; 8 bases match TRBD2. The CDR3 runs 14 residues. V shed 6 bases and J 5 bases; nucleotides not matched to a gene: 11. CDR1 is DFQATT, CDR2 SNEGSKA, per germline (reference sequence). The CDR3 loop reads CSARSGSVRETQYF. Written as DNA, the CDR3 is TGCAGTGCAAGGAGCGGGAGCGTTCGGGAGACCCAGTACTTC.

The chain combines TRBV30 with TRBJ2-5; D gene uncertain. Germline CDR1 GTSNPN, CDR2 SVGIG (reference sequence). The CDR3 extends over 12 amino acids. Trimming took 0 bases from V and 4 from J, leaving 6 bases between them. This CDR3 reads CAWSVMGETQYF. Written as DNA, the CDR3 is TGTGCCTGGAGTGTAATGGGAGAGACCCAGTACTTC.

This clonotype was seen many times. V is TRBV10-3 and J is TRBJ2-1; TRBD2 matches at 8 bases. CDR1 is ENHRY and CDR2 is SYGVKD in the germline V gene. With V trimmed by 3 bases and J by 8 bases, 9 bases remained unmatched. CDR3 length equals 15 residues. For the CDR3, the DNA is TGTGCCATCAGTGAATTCACCGGGACTAGAGATGAGCAGTTCTTC. Its translation is CAISEFTGTRDEQFF.

This clonotype was counted at least ten times. V usage is TRBV6-2 or TRBV6-3 and J usage is TRBJ2-1; TRBD1 matches at 7 bases. The germline CDR1 and CDR2 sequences are MNHEY and SVGEGT. CDR3 length equals 15 residues. With 2 bases clipped from V and 0 bases from J, the junction kept 1 base outside the gene matches. Written as DNA, the CDR3 is TGTGCCAGCAGTTACGCAGGGGGCTCCTACAATGAGCAGTTCTTC. Encoded protein: CASSYAGGSYNEQFF.

The CDR3 DNA reads as TGCGCCAGCAGCGCGGGACTAGCGGGAAACTCACAAGAGACCCAGTACTTC. Amino acid sequence: CASSAGLAGNSQETQYF. The chain links TRBV5-1 to TRBJ2-5; 13 bases align to TRBD2. In germline, CDR1 is SGHRS, CDR2 YFSETQ. V shed 4 bases, J shed 2 bases, and the junction held 8 bases outside the gene matches. This CDR3 region has 17 residues.

This rearrangement joins TRBV19 to TRBJ2-1; D may be TRBD1 (6 bases). The germline V gene has CDR1 LNHDA and CDR2 SQIVND (reference sequence). This CDR3 spans 19 amino acids. V lost 0 bases, J lost 3 bases, and 21 bases lay in between. The CDR3 spells CASSIEPPRRQVYYNEQFF. The CDR3 bases are TGTGCCAGTAGTATAGAACCCCCCCGTAGACAGGTTTACTACAATGAGCAGTTCTTC.

This clonotype was counted between two and nine times. This chain joins TRBV15 and TRBJ1-6, with 7 bases aligning to TRBD1. The CDR3 is made up of 14 amino acids. J lost 7 bases, V lost 6 bases, and 6 bases had no gene match. Germline CDR1 is LNHNV and CDR2 is YYDKDF (reference sequence). CDR3 bases: TGTGCCACCAGAGAGGGGGCGCGGAATTCACCCCTCCACTTT. Protein sequence: CATREGARNSPLHF.